This T cell receptor beta chain was identified in a study of T cells in Graves' hyperthyroidism and ophthalmopathy. Study-level results: A 13 V-J model separated ophthalmopathy from stable hyperthyroidism.

About this clonotype itself: What it binds is unknown.

Amplification targeted TCR beta CDR3 regions from RNA transcripts. TCR CDR3 underwent first-round RT-PCR with the HTBI primer set. One entry per CDR3 protein results from TCRdb running MiXCR on the multiplex PCR reads. Altogether about 160,000 distinct CDR3 sequences are present, less than 10% being singletons, with the ten largest covering roughly a fifth. Per the germline V gene, CDR1 is KGHSH and CDR2 is LQKENI. Trimming cost V 1 base and J 4 bases; bases outside gene matches: 4. CDR3 length: 15 residues. This TCR was sampled from a woman between 18 and 30 years old with Graves' hyperthyroidism that later progressed to Graves' ophthalmopathy. The material sequenced was blood. This chain joins TRBV18 and TRBJ2-1, with TRBD2 matching 7 bases. The CDR3 nucleotides are TGTGCCAGCTCACCACGGCTAGCGGATTACAATGAGCAGTTCTTC. Translation gives CASSPRLADYNEQFF.